This T cell receptor (beta chain) was recovered during a study of shared clonotypes between healthy human individuals. V lost 1 base, J lost 2 bases, and 12 bases lay in between. The CDR3 has 15 amino acids. Germline CDR1 and CDR2: LGHNA and YSLEER. CD45RO negativity and positive selection for CCR7 defined naive CD8 cells, a population that excluded terminally differentiated effector memory CD45RA+ cells. Clones were read by immunoSEQ multiplex PCR, and TCRdb kept only the in-frame ones, dropping some. The sample shows around 2.1 million clones, under 95% of them seen only once. On this clone: Antigen: not known.

Study-wide results and caveats: Generally, naive subsets came out with larger estimated richness than memory subsets. Clonotypes which were not shared had lower generation probabilities than clonotypes that all four donors shared. Naive CD4 clonotypes overlapped across several donors at approximately 5%.

The chain couples TRBV4-3 to TRBJ2-7; D is ambiguous. The sequence was collected from a man in his late teens or twenties in good health. Some clones in this sample may be carry-over from other donors' samples. Sample: naive CD8+ T cells from PBMCs. In nucleotides, the CDR3 is TGCGCCAGCAGCCAAGGATCGGGTACCACCTACGAGCAGTACTTC. Protein sequence: CASSQGSGTTYEQYF.